This TCR beta chain was identified during a study of TIL therapy for anti-PD-1-resistant metastatic lung cancer (dated by TCRdb to about 2021). At the level of the whole study: Tumors were harvested before any PD-1/PD-L1 blockade; patients then received nivolumab, and those progressing received lymphodepletion, expanded TIL infusion and IL-2. A median age of about 57 years (range about 35-85) and a median tumor PD-L1 proportion score of 4.5% to 6.5% were recorded among enrolled patients. Clonotypes were tracked across tumor, expanded TIL product and serial blood samples by T cell receptor beta sequencing of tumor and peripheral blood. The cohort was composed predominantly of lung adenocarcinoma, with a few EGFR-mutant and two ALK-rearranged tumors included, and half of patients were identified as current or former smokers. A median non-synonymous tumor mutation burden of roughly 1.4 mutations per megabase was determined across the cohort by whole-exome sequencing. Overall study outcomes, separate from this receptor: The cohort was highly selected, including more treatment-naive, never-smoker and oncogene-addicted patients than is typical, which limits generalizability. The study protocol defined all tumor marker inferences as exploratory. The baseline peripheral repertoire was partially replaced by infused TIL clonotypes, which then decayed over months, and no apparent association between persistence and response was found.

The time point tag for this specimen amounts to: pre-treatment sample, taken before nivolumab and TIL therapy. Between late 2017 and 2020, a dual-center phase I trial enrolled adults who had stage 4 NSCLC. The samples were drawn from an open-label, single-arm phase I trial testing tumor-infiltrating lymphocyte therapy combined with nivolumab in advanced non-small cell lung cancer. Mononuclear cells from blood collected in EDTA tubes were isolated on a Ficoll gradient and snap-frozen as pellets, and DNA was then extracted using a Qiagen mini-prep kit. In the case of this clone: Its antigen is currently not known. Base qualities are missing; no much larger clone stands one base away.

Reading the germline V gene gives CDR1 MGHRA and CDR2 YSYEKL. From the cysteine up to the phenylalanine, the CDR3 has a length of 17 residues. Of all the DNA, just the CDR3 is kept, 51 bases in frame from base 1. Germline trimming: 3 bases from V, 0 bases from J; junction bases outside gene matches: 5. TCR beta CDR3 regions were amplified from genomic DNA by bias-controlled multiplex PCR with the immunoSEQ v3 hsTCRB kit. TCR libraries were sequenced on an Illumina NextSeq 500 to some 2.2 million read pairs for survey level or about 5-6.5 million for deep level. On the authors' methods: V, D and J genes were assigned, non-productive sequences were removed, and clonality was reported by immunoSEQ Analyzer software. Repertoires were compared by productive Simpson clonality and by the Morisita overlap index of productive TRB rearrangements between infused TIL and blood. For each clone in blood, the absolute clonotype count was estimated by multiplying the lymphocyte count by the CD3+ fraction and by the clone's productive frequency. TCRdb took this table from immuneACCESS and kept in-frame rearrangements with V and J called. Such tables lack part of the clones; where checked against another copy, unresolved V genes explain under half of the gap, and the rest is unexplained. Clone size and the V and J calls come from that table; the DNA yielded D and trimming. A total of some 57,000 clones appear in this sample, roughly 91% of them only once. The ten largest clones take up about 2.5% of the sample.

This material consisted of blood, taken at baseline. The TCR originated in a person aged 25 to 85 with non-small cell lung cancer. The rearranged chain carries TRBV4-1 and TRBJ2-7, with 13 middle bases fitting TRBD2. The CDR3 has the sequence CASSHGGLAGASYEQYF. The DNA reads TGCGCCAGCAGCCATGGAGGACTAGCGGGAGCCTCCTACGAGCAGTACTTC.